This T cell receptor (beta chain) is drawn from a study of shared clonotypes between healthy human individuals. Study overall: Each donor had three CD4 naive, three CD4 memory, two CD8 naive and one CD8 memory plate. Study-wide results and limits: What naive subsets generally showed was a larger estimated richness than memory subsets showed. Clonotypes that were shared across several donors made up around 5% of naive CD4 clonotypes.

Study donors comprised healthy, HIV-negative adults devoid of recent acute infection or vaccination. A note on this clone: What it binds is unknown.

CDR1 and CDR2 from the germline V gene are SNHLY and FYNNEI. V lost 6 bases and J lost 5; bases outside the gene matches: 16. This CDR3 spans 17 amino acids. This table comes from immunoSEQ multiplex PCR, and its TCRdb copy is limited to in-frame clones, with some not included. The profile shows some 580,000 clones, approximately 97% of them singletons. The clonotype was recovered from a woman aged 25 to 39 in good health. Sequencing was done on a sample of naive CD4+ T cells sorted from blood. The subset is: CD45RA+ positively selected. The chain joins TRBV2 to TRBJ1-2; 9 bases line up with TRBD1. CDR3 residues: CASSPAGLRQGDYGYTF. The CDR3 DNA is TGTGCCAGCAGCCCTGCGGGGCTTCGACAGGGGGATTATGGCTACACCTTC.